This T cell receptor beta chain was sequenced in a study of T cell repertoires in cytomegalovirus infection. At least ten counts were recorded for this clonotype. The antigen is unknown. Each CDR3 protein is one row after TCRdb ran MiXCR on the reads. Seen here are approximately 910,000 distinct CDR3 sequences, around 32% observed once, and the top ten hold about an eighth. CDR3 size: 19 residues. Losses at the gene ends were 5 bases for V and 6 bases for J; bases not matched to a gene: 15. Germline V gives CDR1 SGHVS, CDR2 FNYEAQ. Material: cultured CD8+ T cells from PBMCs, obtained from culture after CMV antigen stimulation. This receptor was obtained from a human donor in good health (CMV status not recorded). Some clones in this sample may be carry-over from other donors' samples. The chain has TRBV7-6 and TRBJ2-1, with 14 bases that match TRBD2. The CDR3 sequence: CASSQTSGGASESINEQFF. CDR3 nucleotide sequence: TGTGCCAGCAGCCAGACTAGCGGGGGGGCCTCGGAATCCATCAATGAGCAGTTCTTC.